The entry below describes one TCR beta chain. The source of the sample is a study of blood T cell repertoires in COVID-19. Produced via immunoSEQ multiplex PCR; TCRdb's table is partial and in-frame only. The repertoire holds around 420,000 clones, with 88% as singletons. There are 13 residues in the CDR3. After removal of 5 bases from V and 1 base from J, the junction contained 2 bases not matched to a gene. Germline V lookup: CDR1 SGHNT, CDR2 YYREEE (reference sequence). This receptor was identified in a woman aged 40 to 50 with acute COVID-19. Source material: PBMCs or T cells enriched from blood (not recorded which). This sequence joins TRBV5-4 and TRBJ1-1; 7 bases are shared with TRBD1. This chain's CDR3 is CASRQGSNTEAFF. The CDR3 bases are TGTGCCAGCAGACAGGGGTCGAACACTGAAGCTTTCTTT.